A selection of T cell receptor beta chains follows, all from one sample in a study of blood T cell repertoires in COVID-19. Using immunoSEQ multiplex PCR, the repertoire was profiled, and TCRdb retains in-frame clones only, with some absent. The table records some 220,000 clones, 84% of them present only once. The specimen was peripheral blood. These receptors were obtained from a man aged 45-65 years with acute or convalescent COVID-19. Both conserved end residues are part of each CDR3. The order of the fields is clone size, D gene, V gene, J gene, CDR3 DNA, CDR3 protein. The D gene is left open where the match is weak. Clone size is not always given. Where it is, it says once, few, many or a class for expanded clones.

few	TRBD1	TRBV27	TRBJ1-1	TGTGCCAGCAGTTTATCTACAGGGGGCTTTACTGAAGCTTTCTTT	CASSLSTGGFTEAFF
few	TRBD1	TRBV5-1	TRBJ1-3	TGCGCCAGCAGCTTGTCGACAGGGTCAGGAAACACCATATATTTT	CASSLSTGSGNTIYF
.	.	TRBV7-8	TRBJ2-1	TGTGCCAGCAGCTCACTGGGGGGCAATGAGCAGTTCTTC	CASSSLGGNEQFF
.	TRBD1	TRBV11-2	TRBJ1-4	TGTGCCAGCACCATTGGGGACAGGGAGGGTGAAAAACTGTTTTTT	CASTIGDREGEKLFF
.	.	TRBV5-1	TRBJ1-3	TGCGCCAGCAGCTTGACCTTACAGGCGAACTCTGGAAACACCATATATTTT	CASSLTLQANSGNTIYF
.	TRBD1	TRBV4-1	TRBJ1-2	TGCGCCAGCAGCCAAGATACTCAGGGGGCTCGGGGCTACACCTTC	CASSQDTQGARGYTF
.	TRBD1	TRBV6-5	TRBJ1-6	TGTGCCACTTACACAGGGGAGTTGAATTCACCCCTCCACTTT	CATYTGELNSPLHF
.	.	TRBV6-5	TRBJ1-2	TGTGCCAGCAGTTCCGGACAGTACTATGGCTACACCTTC	CASSSGQYYGYTF
few	.	TRBV11-3	TRBJ1-2	TGTGCCAGCAGCTTAGGGGCAAACTATGGCTACACCTTC	CASSLGANYGYTF
.	TRBD1	TRBV18	TRBJ2-7	TGTGCCAGCTCATCGAGGACAGGGCCAACCCATTACGAGCAGTACTTC	CASSSRTGPTHYEQYF
.	.	TRBV6-1	TRBJ1-4	TGTGCCAGCAGTGGGGTTCCGGGGGACCATAATGAAAAACTGTTTTTT	CASSGVPGDHNEKLFF
.	TRBD1	TRBV6-5	TRBJ1-4	TGTGCCAGCAGCTTCGGGACAGGGAATGAAAAACTGTTTTTT	CASSFGTGNEKLFF
.	.	TRBV9	TRBJ1-1	TGTGCCAGCAGCGTAGGATTGTGGGACTTGGCTTTCTTT	CASSVGLWDLAFF
.	.	TRBV9	TRBJ1-1	TGTGCCAGCAGCGCCGGACAGCCGAACACTGAAGCTTTCTTT	CASSAGQPNTEAFF
.	.	TRBV7-8	TRBJ1-4	TGTGCCAGCAGCCCGAGGACACCCTGGGGTGAAAAACTGTTTTTT	CASSPRTPWGEKLFF
.	TRBD1	TRBV27	TRBJ1-2	TGTGCCAGCAGTTTCGGAGGGGGCAACTATGGCTACACCTTC	CASSFGGGNYGYTF
.	.	TRBV20-1	TRBJ1-2	TGCAGTGCTAGTGCCACCAGCTATGGCTACACCTTC	CSASATSYGYTF
once	.	TRBV29-1	TRBJ2-2	TGCAGCGTTGAATTCGTGGTCGGTCCGAACACCGGGGAGCTGTTTTTT	CSVEFVVGPNTGELFF
.	TRBD2	TRBV7-2	TRBJ2-2	TGTGCCAGCAGCCGGATAATAGCGGGAGGGCCCGCCGGGGAGCTGTTTTTT	CASSRIIAGGPAGELFF
.	.	TRBV25-1	TRBJ1-1	TGTGCCAGCAGGAACTTGGGCAGTGAAGCTTTCTTT	CASRNLGSEAFF
.	.	TRBV15	TRBJ2-7	TGTGCCACCAGCAGGGGGGCGGTAAGTGGGGAGCAGTACTTC	CATSRGAVSGEQYF
.	TRBD1	TRBV6-5	TRBJ2-7	TGTGCCAGCAGTTACCAGACAGGGATAGACTACGAGCAGTACTTC	CASSYQTGIDYEQYF
.	.	TRBV10-3	TRBJ1-2	TGTGCCATCAGTGAGTCGACTCGGGTGGTAGATGGCTACACCTTC	CAISESTRVVDGYTF
.	TRBD2	TRBV7-6	TRBJ2-7	TGTGCCAGCAGCTTAGCGGGAGGGCGACTGGGTGGGGAGCAGTACTTC	CASSLAGGRLGGEQYF